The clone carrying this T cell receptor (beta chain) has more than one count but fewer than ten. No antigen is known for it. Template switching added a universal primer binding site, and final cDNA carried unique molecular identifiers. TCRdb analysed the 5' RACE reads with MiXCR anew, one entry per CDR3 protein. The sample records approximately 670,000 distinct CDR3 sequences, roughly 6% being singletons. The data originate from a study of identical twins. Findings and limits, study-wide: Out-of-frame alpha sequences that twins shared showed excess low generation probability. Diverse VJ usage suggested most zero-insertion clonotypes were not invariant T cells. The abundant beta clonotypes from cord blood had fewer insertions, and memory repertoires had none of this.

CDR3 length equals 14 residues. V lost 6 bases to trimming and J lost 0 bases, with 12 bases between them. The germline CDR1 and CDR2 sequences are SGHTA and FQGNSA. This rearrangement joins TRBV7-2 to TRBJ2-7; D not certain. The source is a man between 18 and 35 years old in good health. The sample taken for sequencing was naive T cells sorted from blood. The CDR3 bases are TGTGCCAGCAGGCCCGGCGGCATCTCCTACGAGCAGTACTTC. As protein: CASRPGGISYEQYF.